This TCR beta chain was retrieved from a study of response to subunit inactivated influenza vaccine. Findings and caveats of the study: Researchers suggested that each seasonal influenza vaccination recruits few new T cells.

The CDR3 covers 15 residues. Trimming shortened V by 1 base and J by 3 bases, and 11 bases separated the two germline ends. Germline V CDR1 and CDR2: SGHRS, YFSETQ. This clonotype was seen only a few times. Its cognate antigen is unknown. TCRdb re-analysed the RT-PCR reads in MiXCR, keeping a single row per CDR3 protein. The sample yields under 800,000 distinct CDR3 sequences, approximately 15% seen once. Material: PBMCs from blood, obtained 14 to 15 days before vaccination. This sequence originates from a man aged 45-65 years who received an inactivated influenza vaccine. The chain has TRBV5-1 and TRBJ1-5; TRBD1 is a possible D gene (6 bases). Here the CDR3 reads CASSLTGALNQPQHF. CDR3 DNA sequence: TGCGCCAGCAGCTTGACGGGGGCCCTCAATCAGCCCCAGCATTTT.